The clone carrying this TCR beta chain was observed many times. What it binds is not known. The data are from a study of CD8 T cells in ankylosing spondylitis. Study findings and constraints: Relatively rare in peripheral blood, disease-linked clones were also CD8+. Significantly higher representation of disease-linked clones was reported for matched ankylosing spondylitis synovial fluid.

Germline loops: CDR1 SEHNR, CDR2 FQNEAQ (reference sequence). Trimming shortened V by 7 bases and J by 0 bases, and 13 bases separated the two germline ends. This CDR3 is 15 amino acids long. TCRdb independently ran MiXCR on the 5' RACE reads; one entry per CDR3 protein. This sample has 50,000 to 70,000 distinct CDR3 sequences, with around 6.5% found just once. The sequencing input was synovial fluid, either unsorted or a sorted T cell fraction (not recorded which). The chain recombines TRBV7-9 with TRBJ2-1; D is tentatively TRBD1 or TRBD2 (5 bases each). This clonotype originated in a male donor with ankylosing spondylitis. As DNA, the CDR3 is TGTGCCAGCACTCCGGGGCGCAGCTCCTACAATGAGCAGTTCTTC. Translating gives CASTPGRSSYNEQFF.